This T cell receptor beta chain was sequenced in a study of blood T cell repertoires in COVID-19. The V gene end was trimmed by 5 bases and the J gene end by 4 bases; junction bases not matched to a gene: 12. The CDR3 is made up of 16 amino acids. CDR1 is PRHDT, CDR2 FYEKMQ, per germline (reference sequence). In the original processing: Reference gene primer amplification gave nucleated cell count estimates. The protocol was immunoSEQ multiplex PCR, while the TCRdb copy is restricted to in-frame clones and leaves out a portion. The DNA gave D and trimming, while V, J and clone size come from that table. The table includes roughly 240,000 clones, 88% detected once.

Source material: PBMCs or T cells enriched from blood (not recorded which). This sequence originates from a woman aged 40-49 years with acute COVID-19. The V and J genes are TRBV13 and TRBJ2-3, with 7 bases fitting TRBD2. For the CDR3, the DNA is TGTGCCAGCAGCGCTTATCTTCGCGGGAGTGCAGATACGCAGTATTTT. This translates into CASSAYLRGSADTQYF.